The sequence of this T cell receptor (beta chain) was determined in a study of beta chain features in type 1 diabetes. Points from the study as a whole: TCRB CDR3 length was moderately but significantly reduced in all four CD4+ subsets of Type 1 diabetes patients.

The authors took one heparinised blood draw, averaging about 120 mL, from each donor. This clone was seen a handful of times. The target antigen is unknown. This CDR3 has 15 residues. V lost 4 bases, J lost 4 bases, and 17 bases lay in between. In germline, CDR1 is MGHRA, CDR2 YSYEKL. cDNA synthesis used the whole RNA isolate, giving expressed TCRB sequences. Using immunoSEQ multiplex PCR, the repertoire was profiled, and TCRdb retains in-frame clones only, with some absent. The table lists 640,000 or so clones, about 14% of them singletons. V is TRBV4-1 and J is TRBJ2-7; D is possibly TRBD1 (6 bases). This TCR derives from a man aged 18 to 29 with type 1 diabetes. Specimen: naive CD4+ T cells from blood. CDR3 in DNA: TGCGCCAGCAGCCGCCTCGGGACACCCGGTTACGAGCAGTACTTC. It is translated as CASSRLGTPGYEQYF.